This T cell receptor beta chain was recorded in a study of shared clonotypes between healthy human individuals. Study outcomes and limitations: Inspection by rarefaction showed sorted-subset sequencing to be incomplete despite large depth. All-four-donor shared clonotypes had higher generation probabilities than non-shared clonotypes did.

Of note for this clone: Its antigen is unidentified.

Here immunoSEQ multiplex PCR was the method, and the copy in TCRdb shows in-frame clones only, minus some. This sample carries around 1,100,000 clones, 70% to 80% of them seen once, and the ten largest clones take 0.85% to 1%. A CD45RA-negative memory subset and a CD45RA+ naive subset were separated from the CD4+ cells. Sequencing was carried out using memory CD4+ T cells from PBMCs. Subset specified: CD45RA-negative fraction. The TCR originated in a man aged 18 to 29 in good health. Some clones in this sample may be carry-over from other donors' samples.

CDR3: CASSYLSYGYTF. DNA for the CDR3: TGTGCCAGCAGCTACTTAAGTTATGGCTACACCTTC. The gene calls are TRBV5-6 and TRBJ1-2; D is unresolved. Trimming removed 3 bases from V and 5 bases from J, with 8 bases in between. Looked up from germline, CDR1 is SGHDT and CDR2 is YYEEEE. This CDR3 has 12 amino acids.